The source of this TCR beta chain is a study of glioma-infiltrating T cells. For the study at large: Low-grade gliomas were grade II; glioblastomas were grade IV at initial diagnosis. About one million peripheral T cells were targeted at roughly 4.5- to 11-fold coverage. General observations from the study: Shared blood CDR3 signature motifs marked patients with low tissue-blood divergence.

A single count supports this clonotype. Its antigen is still unknown. The iRepertoire nested amplicon-rescue multiplex PCR amplified TCR alpha and beta CDR3s from RNA. TCRdb reprocessed the multiplex PCR reads via MiXCR and lists one record per CDR3 protein. The sample has roughly 350,000 distinct CDR3 sequences; 41% are singletons. CDR3 length equals 16 residues. CDR1 LNHNV and CDR2 YYDKDF come from the germline V gene (reference sequence). V trimming: 0 bases; J trimming: 8 bases; junction bases outside the gene matches: 10. The sequenced material came from glioma tissue, nonneoplastic brain tissue, or PBMCs (not recorded which). The chain is built from TRBV15 and TRBJ2-1; the match to TRBD2 covers 7 bases. This sequence originates from a human donor with low-grade glioma or glioblastoma, undergoing nonglioma brain surgery, or in good health (not recorded which). CDR3 region: CATSRDVGRGVYEQFF. Here the CDR3 DNA reads TGTGCCACCAGCAGAGATGTGGGACGGGGGGTCTATGAGCAGTTCTTC. Based on the CDR3 plus reference TRBV15 and TRBJ2-1, the full variable domain is DAMVIQNPRYQVTQFGKPVTLSCSQTLNHNVMYWYQQKSSQAPKLLFHYYDKDFNNEADTPDNFQSRRPNTSFCFLDIRSPGLGDTAMYLCATSRDVGRGVYEQFFGPGTRLTVL.